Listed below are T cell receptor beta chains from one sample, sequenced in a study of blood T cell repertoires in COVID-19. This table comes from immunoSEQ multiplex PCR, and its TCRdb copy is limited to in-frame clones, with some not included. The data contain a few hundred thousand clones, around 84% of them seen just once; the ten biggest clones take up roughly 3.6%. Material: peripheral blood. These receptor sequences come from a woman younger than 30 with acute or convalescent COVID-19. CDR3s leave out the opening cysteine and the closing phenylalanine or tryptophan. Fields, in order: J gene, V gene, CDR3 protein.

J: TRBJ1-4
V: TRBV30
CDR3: AWSDFGGALNEKLF

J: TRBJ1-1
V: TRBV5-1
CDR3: ASSIGDIYTEAF

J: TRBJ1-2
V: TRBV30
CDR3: AWSEPRRGYGYT

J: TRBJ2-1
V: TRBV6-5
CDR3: ASREGMEQF

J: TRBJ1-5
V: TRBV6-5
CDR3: ASSYSNSFNQPQH

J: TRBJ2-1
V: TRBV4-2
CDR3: ASSQGGQGVYNEQF

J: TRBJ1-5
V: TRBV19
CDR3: ASSLRGNQPQH

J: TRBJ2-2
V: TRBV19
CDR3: ASRANLSGRNTGELF

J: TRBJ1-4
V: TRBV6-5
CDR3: ASRRTNEKLF

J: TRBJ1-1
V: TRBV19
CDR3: ASSIRGFIVGTEAF

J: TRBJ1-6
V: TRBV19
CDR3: ASSQATGNSPLH

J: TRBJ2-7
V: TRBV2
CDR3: ASSLTGYEQY

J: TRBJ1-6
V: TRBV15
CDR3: ATSRAGNSPLH

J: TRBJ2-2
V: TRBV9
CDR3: ASSVAGVEGTGELF

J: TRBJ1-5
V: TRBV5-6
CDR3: ASSLYQGAGNQPQH

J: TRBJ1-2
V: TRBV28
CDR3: ASSSIRGIPETYGYT

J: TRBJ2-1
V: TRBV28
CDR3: AAEPQGANEQF

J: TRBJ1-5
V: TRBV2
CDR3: ASRGEQGGYQPQH

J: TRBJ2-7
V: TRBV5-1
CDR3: ASSLTSGSSYEQY

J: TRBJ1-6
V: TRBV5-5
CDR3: ASSLGGQYNSPLH

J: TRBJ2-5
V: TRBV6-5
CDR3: ASYPAGGEETQY

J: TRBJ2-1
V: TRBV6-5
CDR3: ASSYLIPGLENEQF

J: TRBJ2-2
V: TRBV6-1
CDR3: ASSEAQGAGGELF

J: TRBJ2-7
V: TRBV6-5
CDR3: ASRDRYRGPYEQY

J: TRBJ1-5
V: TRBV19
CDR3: ASTSWGGEDQPQH

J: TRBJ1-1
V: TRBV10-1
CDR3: ASSHLQGDGTEAF

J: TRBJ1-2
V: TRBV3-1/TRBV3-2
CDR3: ASSQRAGNDGYT

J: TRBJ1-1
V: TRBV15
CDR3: ATSRDLIQGRTEAF

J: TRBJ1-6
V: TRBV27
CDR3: ASSSRQVHNSPLH

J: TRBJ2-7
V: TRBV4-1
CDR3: ASSQETPGRGTEQY

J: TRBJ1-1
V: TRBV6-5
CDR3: ASKLGQGLSTEAF

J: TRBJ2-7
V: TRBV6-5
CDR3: ASSASEIYEQY

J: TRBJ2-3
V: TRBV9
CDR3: ASSVAGGASDTQY

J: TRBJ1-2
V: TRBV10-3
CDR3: AISESRGTYGYT

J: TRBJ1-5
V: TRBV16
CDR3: ASSQSQGALNQPQH

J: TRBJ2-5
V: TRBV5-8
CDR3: ASSFGTGQETQY

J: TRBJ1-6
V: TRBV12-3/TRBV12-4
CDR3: ASSLNRDSPLH

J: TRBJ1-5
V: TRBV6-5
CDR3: ASRGTGGNQPQH

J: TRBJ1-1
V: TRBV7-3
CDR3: ASGRQANTEAF

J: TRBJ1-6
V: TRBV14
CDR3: ASSQVGQGQSSYNSPLH

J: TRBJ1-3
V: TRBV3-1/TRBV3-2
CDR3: ASSLKTGRNTIY

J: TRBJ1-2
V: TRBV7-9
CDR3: ASSPRGTGNYGYT

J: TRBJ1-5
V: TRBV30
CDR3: AWSVGDQPQH

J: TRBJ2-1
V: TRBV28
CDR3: ASSLGGRDNEQF

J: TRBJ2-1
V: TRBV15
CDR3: ATSSRQGKEQF

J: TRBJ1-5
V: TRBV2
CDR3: ASSEALDRGDQPQH

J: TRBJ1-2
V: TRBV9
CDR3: ASSTLGQSYGYT

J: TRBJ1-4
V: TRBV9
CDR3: ASSGGQGGAKKLF

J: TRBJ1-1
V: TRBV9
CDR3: ASSVSRRGAEAF

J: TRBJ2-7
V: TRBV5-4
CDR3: ASSIGLAGSLSYEQY

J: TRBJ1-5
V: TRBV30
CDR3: AWSVDASGYQH

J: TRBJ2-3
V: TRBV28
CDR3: ASALGTSGNADTQY

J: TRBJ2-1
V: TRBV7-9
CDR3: ASSLFASSSDEQF

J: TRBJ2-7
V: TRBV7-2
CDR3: ASSFSGTPYEQY

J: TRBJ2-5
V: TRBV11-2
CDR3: ASSPRDSGETQY

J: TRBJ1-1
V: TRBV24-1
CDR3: ATRRGQASSEAF

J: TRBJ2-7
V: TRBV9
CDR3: ASSVAGTTYEQY

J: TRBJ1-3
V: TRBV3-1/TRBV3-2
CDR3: ASSQFTSSGNTIY

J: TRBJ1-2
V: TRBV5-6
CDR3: ASSLDGGYGYT

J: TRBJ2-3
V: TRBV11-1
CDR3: ASSKGHPSTDTQY